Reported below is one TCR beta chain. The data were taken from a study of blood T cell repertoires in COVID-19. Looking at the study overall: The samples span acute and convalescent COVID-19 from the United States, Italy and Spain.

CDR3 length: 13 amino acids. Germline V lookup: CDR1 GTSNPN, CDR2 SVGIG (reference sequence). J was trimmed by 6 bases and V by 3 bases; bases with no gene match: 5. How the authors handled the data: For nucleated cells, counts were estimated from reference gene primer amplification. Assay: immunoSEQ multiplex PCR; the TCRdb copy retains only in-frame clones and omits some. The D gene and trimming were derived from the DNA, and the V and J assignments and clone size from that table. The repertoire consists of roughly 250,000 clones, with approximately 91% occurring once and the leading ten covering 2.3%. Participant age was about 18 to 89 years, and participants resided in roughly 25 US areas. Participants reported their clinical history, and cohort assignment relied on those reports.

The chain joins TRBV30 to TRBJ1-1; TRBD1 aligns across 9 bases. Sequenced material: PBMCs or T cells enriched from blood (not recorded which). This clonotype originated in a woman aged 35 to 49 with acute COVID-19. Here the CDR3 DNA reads TGTGCCTGGAGGGGGACAGGGACGTCTGAAGCTTTCTTT. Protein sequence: CAWRGTGTSEAFF. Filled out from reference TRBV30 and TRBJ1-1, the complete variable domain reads SQTIHQWPATLVQPVGSPLSLECTVEGTSNPNLYWYRQAAGRGLQLLFYSVGIGQISSEVPQNLSASRPQDRQFILSSKKLLLSDSGFYLCAWRGTGTSEAFFGQGTRLTVV.